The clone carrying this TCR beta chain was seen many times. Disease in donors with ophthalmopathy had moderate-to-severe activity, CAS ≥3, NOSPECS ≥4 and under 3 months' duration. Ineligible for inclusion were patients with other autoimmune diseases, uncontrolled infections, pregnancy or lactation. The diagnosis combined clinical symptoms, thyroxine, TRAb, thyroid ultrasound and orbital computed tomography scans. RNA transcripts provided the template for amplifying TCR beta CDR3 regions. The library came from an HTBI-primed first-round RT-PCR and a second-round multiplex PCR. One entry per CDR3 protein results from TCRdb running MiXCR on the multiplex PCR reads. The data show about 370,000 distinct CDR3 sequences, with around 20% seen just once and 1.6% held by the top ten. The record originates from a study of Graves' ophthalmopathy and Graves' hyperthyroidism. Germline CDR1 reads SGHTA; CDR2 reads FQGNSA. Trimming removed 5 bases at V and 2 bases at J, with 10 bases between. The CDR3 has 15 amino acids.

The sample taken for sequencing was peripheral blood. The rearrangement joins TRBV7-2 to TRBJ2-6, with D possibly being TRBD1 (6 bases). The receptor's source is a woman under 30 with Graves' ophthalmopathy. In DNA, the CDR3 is TGTGCCAGCAGCAGAGCAGGGGCTGGGGCCAACGTCCTGACTTTC. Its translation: CASSRAGAGANVLTF.